This entry lists 28 T cell receptor beta chains sequenced from one sample in a study of T-cell memory formation after mild COVID-19. A single record per CDR3 protein comes from TCRdb applying MiXCR to the 5' RACE reads. Of about 420,000 distinct CDR3 sequences listed, less than 25% were seen once; the top ten hold around 13%. Sequenced: PBMCs or a T cell subset sorted from them (not recorded which). The receptor set was obtained from an adult woman who had mild COVID-19 (a few samples of this study predate the infection). Cell type and time point are not known.

The chain recombines TRBV15 with TRBJ2-5, with a weak D call TRBD2 (5 bases). Germline-derived CDR1 and CDR2 are LNHNV and YYDKDF (reference sequence). The ends were cut back, 3 bases at V and 3 bases at J, with 5 bases in the middle. CDR3 length equals 12 residues. In DNA, the CDR3 is TGTGCCACCAGCAGGGGAGAAGAGACCCAGTACTTC. Translating it yields CATSRGEETQYF.

V usage is TRBV20-1 and J usage is TRBJ2-7, with a tentative D call TRBD2 (7 bases). Germline V gene data show CDR1 as DFQATT and CDR2 as SNEGSKA (reference sequence). This CDR3 is built from 14 residues. The V end was cut by 1 base, the J end by 1 base, with 11 bases between. DNA of the CDR3: TGCAGTGCTAGAGGGGGGGGCGAGTCCTACGAGCAGTACTTC. It is translated as CSARGGGESYEQYF.

The chain links TRBV5-1 to TRBJ2-6, with unresolved D. The CDR3 consists of 15 residues. Germline V gives CDR1 SGHRS, CDR2 YFSETQ. The V gene lost 1 base and the J gene lost 6 bases, with 11 bases spanning the gap. CDR3 coding DNA: TGCGCCAGCAGCTTGTTGTCCGCCGTGGCCAACGTCCTGACTTTC. The encoded protein is CASSLLSAVANVLTF.

The rearrangement uses TRBV12-3 or TRBV12-4 and TRBJ1-2; 10 nucleotides match TRBD1. The V gene end was trimmed by 5 bases and the J gene end by 4 bases; junction bases not matched to a gene: 4. The CDR3 spans 14 residues. CDR3 loop: CASSRRTGGYGYTF. The CDR3 region has the DNA TGTGCCAGCAGTCGACGGACAGGGGGCTATGGCTACACCTTC.

This clonotype has more than one count but fewer than ten. The chain combines TRBV6-6 with TRBJ1-1; 7 bases align to TRBD1. The germline V gene encodes CDR1 MNHNY and CDR2 SVGAGI (reference sequence). Trimming removed 0 bases from V and 0 bases from J; junction bases left unmatched: 7. This CDR3 spans 17 amino acids. DNA for the CDR3: TGTGCCAGCAGTTACTCGGGACAGCGTACAATGAACACTGAAGCTTTCTTT. Residues: CASSYSGQRTMNTEAFF.

This clonotype came up a few times. The chain joins TRBV2 to TRBJ1-5, with TRBD1 as a possible D gene (5 bases). Germline V gene sequence: CDR1 SNHLY, CDR2 FYNNEI. The CDR3 is made up of 16 amino acids. V was cut by 2 bases and J by 1 base, with 12 bases left in between. This CDR3 reads CASSERQGRSNQPQHF. CDR3 DNA sequence: TGTGCCAGCAGTGAAAGGCAGGGTCGAAGCAATCAGCCCCAGCATTTT.

CDR3 nucleotides: TGCAGTGCTGGGACATCGGGAGGCTACACCTTC. Its protein product is CSAGTSGGYTF. The J gene is TRBJ1-2, the V gene TRBV20-1, with D perhaps matching TRBD1 (6 bases). Trimming removed 5 bases at V and 8 bases at J, with 12 bases between. The CDR3 consists of 11 residues. In germline, CDR1 is DFQATT, CDR2 SNEGSKA (reference sequence).

This chain uses TRBV19 with TRBJ2-1; TRBD2 aligns across 12 bases. The CDR3 is 16 residues long. Germline lookup yields CDR1 LNHDA and CDR2 SQIVND (reference sequence). Trimming cost V 2 bases and J 7 bases; bases outside gene matches: 6. The CDR3, as DNA: TGTGCCAGTAGTATAAATGGACTAGCGGGATTAAATGAGCAGTTCTTC. This translates into CASSINGLAGLNEQFF.

Here the CDR3 reads CASSSIAETQYF. The CDR3 coding sequence is TGTGCCAGCAGCTCCATCGCGGAGACCCAGTACTTC. V and J are TRBV7-9 and TRBJ2-5; D remains ambiguous. Trimming removed 4 bases from V and 5 bases from J, with 8 bases in between. This CDR3 contains 12 residues. Germline V gene data show CDR1 as SEHNR and CDR2 as FQNEAQ (reference sequence).

The chain recombines TRBV6-4 with TRBJ2-5; 8 bases map to TRBD2. CDR1 and CDR2 (germline): MRHNA, SNTAGT. With 3 bases clipped from V and 2 bases from J, the junction kept 8 bases outside the gene matches. This CDR3 has 16 amino acids. The CDR3 loop is CASSDNPGLDQETQYF. The CDR3 DNA reads TGTGCCAGCAGTGATAATCCGGGACTAGATCAAGAGACCCAGTACTTC.

This clonotype was counted between two and nine times. The genes are TRBV10-3 and TRBJ2-1; 11 nucleotides align to TRBD2. Looked up from germline, CDR1 is ENHRY and CDR2 is SYGVKD. Trimming at V came to 6 bases and at J to 5 bases, leaving 0 bases not matched to a gene. This CDR3 has 13 residues. In DNA, the CDR3 is TGTGCCATCAGGGGACTAGCGGACAATGAGCAGTTCTTC. Its translation: CAIRGLADNEQFF.

This clonotype was picked up a small number of times. The chain has TRBV4-1 and TRBJ2-5; 8 nucleotides match TRBD2. Germline trimming cut 2 bases from V and 2 bases from J; bases unmatched to any gene: 7. The germline V gene encodes CDR1 MGHRA and CDR2 YSYEKL. The CDR3 is 16 amino acids. The CDR3 loop is CASSQPVRGVQETQYF. CDR3 in DNA: TGCGCCAGCAGCCAACCGGTGCGGGGGGTACAAGAGACCCAGTACTTC.

In its sample, this clonotype was seen many times. The V gene is TRBV6-4, the J gene TRBJ2-3; D gene ambiguous. CDR3 length: 15 residues. The germline CDR1 and CDR2 sequences are MRHNA and SNTAGT. Between the trimmed V and J ends, which lost 5 bases and 2 bases, there was a span of 14 bases. CDR3 sequence (DNA): TGTGCCAGCAGTCAACAGACTGGAGACACAGATACGCAGTATTTT. Its translation is CASSQQTGDTDTQYF.

V gene TRBV20-1 combines with J gene TRBJ2-5; 7 nucleotides align to TRBD2. The CDR3 has 16 amino acids. The trim removed 6 bases at V and 2 bases at J, leaving 15 bases unmatched. Germline CDR1 and CDR2: DFQATT and SNEGSKA (reference sequence). The CDR3 sequence is CSARSSWRGLQETQYF. CDR3 coding DNA: TGCAGTGCCCGGAGCTCCTGGCGGGGGTTGCAAGAGACCCAGTACTTC.

The V call is TRBV25-1, the J call TRBJ1-2, with 7 bases that match TRBD1. J was trimmed by 2 bases and V by 10 bases; bases with no gene match: 4. CDR1 is MGHDK, CDR2 SYGVNS, per germline. There are 12 residues in the CDR3. CDR3 protein: CAKGTDNYGYTF. In DNA, the CDR3 is TGTGCCAAGGGGACAGACAACTATGGCTACACCTTC.

This clonotype occurred a few times. The chain couples TRBV12-3 or TRBV12-4 to TRBJ1-1; TRBD1 is a possible D gene (6 bases). With 3 bases removed from V and 3 bases from J, the gap between germline ends came to 17 bases. The CDR3 totals 16 residues. The CDR3 DNA is TGTGCCAGCAGTTTGGGGGCCCCTGGGGAGCACACTGAAGCTTTCTTT. This translates into CASSLGAPGEHTEAFF.

This clonotype was seen only a few times. The chain combines TRBV3-1 with TRBJ2-7; TRBD1 agrees at 9 bases. Germline trimming cut 3 bases from V and 3 bases from J; bases unmatched to any gene: 6. Per the germline V gene, CDR1 is LGHDT and CDR2 is YNNKEL (reference sequence). The CDR3 totals 15 residues. The CDR3 loop reads CASSQVDRGGYEQYF. The CDR3 DNA follows: TGTGCCAGCAGCCAGGTGGACAGGGGCGGCTACGAGCAGTACTTC.

The rearrangement uses TRBV20-1 and TRBJ2-3, with 7 positions matching TRBD1. Germline V gene lookup returns CDR1 DFQATT and CDR2 SNEGSKA (reference sequence). J lost 6 bases, V lost 0 bases, and 12 bases had no gene match. The CDR3 consists of 16 residues. CDR3 coding DNA: TGCAGTGCTAGAGATCGAGTGACAGGGTGGTCCGATACGCAGTATTTT. Amino acid sequence: CSARDRVTGWSDTQYF.

For the CDR3, the DNA is TGTGCCAGCAGTTTAGTTGCTGCAGACACTGAAGCTTTCTTT. This translates into CASSLVAADTEAFF. This chain connects TRBV27 to TRBJ1-1; D remains unclear. Germline values: CDR1 MNHEY, CDR2 SMNVEV (reference sequence). V was pared by 2 bases and J by 3 bases, with 10 bases between. The CDR3 is made up of 14 amino acids.

The chain links TRBV6-5 to TRBJ1-2; TRBD1 is a possible D gene (5 bases). V was cut by 0 bases and J by 8 bases, with 16 bases left in between. From germline, CDR1 is MNHEY and CDR2 SVGAGI. The CDR3 loop spans 15 amino acids. The CDR3 nucleotides read TGTGCCAGCAGTTACTCCGGGCAGGGTTTCGGGGGCTACACCTTC. Protein sequence: CASSYSGQGFGGYTF.

This clonotype was detected a few times. The gene calls are TRBV19 and TRBJ1-2; TRBD1 matches at 10 bases. With V trimmed by 6 bases and J by 8 bases, 18 bases remained unmatched. The CDR3 consists of 17 residues. CDR1 and CDR2 from the germline V gene are LNHDA and SQIVND (reference sequence). Here the CDR3 reads CASSPYLGPGQGNGYTF. DNA for the CDR3: TGTGCCAGTAGCCCATACTTAGGACCGGGACAGGGGAACGGCTACACCTTC.

This clonotype appeared a few times. V usage is TRBV24-1 and J usage is TRBJ2-3; D may be TRBD1 or TRBD2 (7 bases each). The CDR3 sequence is 17 residues long. V gave up 3 bases and J gave up 5 bases, with 20 bases separating them. In germline, CDR1 is KGHDR, CDR2 SFDVKD. The chain's CDR3 is CATSDAGQSGGQDTQYF. CDR3 bases: TGTGCCACCAGTGATGCGGGACAGTCGGGAGGACAAGATACGCAGTATTTT.

This clonotype was seen many times. The chain uses TRBV7-9 and TRBJ2-7, with 8 nucleotides matching TRBD1. The V gene end was trimmed by 6 bases and the J gene end by 3 bases; junction bases not matched to a gene: 1. This CDR3 comprises 12 residues. Germline CDR1 and CDR2: SEHNR and FQNEAQ (reference sequence). CDR3 sequence reads: CASSTGGYEQYF. The CDR3 region has the DNA TGTGCCAGCAGTACAGGGGGCTACGAGCAGTACTTC.

A word on this clonotype: A read error may explain this, as a much larger clone is one base away. The CDR3 region is CATISLLGHEQFF. In nucleotides, the CDR3 is TGTGCCACCATCAGCCTCCTTGGACATGAGCAGTTCTTC. The chain couples TRBV15 to TRBJ2-1, with D hard to call. Germline V gene data show CDR1 as LNHNV and CDR2 as YYDKDF (reference sequence). The ends were cut back, 7 bases at V and 8 bases at J, with 15 bases in the middle. The CDR3 has 13 amino acids.

This chain connects TRBV19 to TRBJ2-7; D is undetermined. Trimming removed 1 base from V and 2 bases from J, with 3 bases in between. The CDR3 has 12 residues. In germline, CDR1 is LNHDA, CDR2 SQIVND (reference sequence). This CDR3 reads CASSIGPYEQYF. CDR3 DNA sequence: TGTGCCAGTAGTATAGGCCCCTACGAGCAGTACTTC.

The gene calls are TRBV11-2 and TRBJ2-1; a possible D gene is TRBD2 (6 bases). Germline CDR1 reads SGHAT; CDR2 reads FQNNGV. There are 17 residues in the CDR3. The V gene lost 0 bases and the J gene lost 7 bases, with 19 bases spanning the gap. For the CDR3, the DNA is TGTGCCAGCAGCTTAGATGGGTGGAGGGCCGATGGAAATGAGCAGTTCTTC. Its protein is CASSLDGWRADGNEQFF.

DNA of the CDR3: TGCAGTGCTAGCGAAGGGAGTTATAGCAATCAGCCCCAGCATTTT. Translated: CSASEGSYSNQPQHF. The chain has TRBV20-1 and TRBJ1-5; no clear D. This CDR3 spans 15 amino acids. In germline, CDR1 is DFQATT, CDR2 SNEGSKA (reference sequence). V lost 3 bases and J 0 bases, leaving 12 bases between the germline ends.

This clonotype was seen a handful of times. The chain couples TRBV7-9 to TRBJ1-1, with D tentatively TRBD1 (6 bases). Germline V CDR1 and CDR2: SEHNR, FQNEAQ (reference sequence). V was clipped by 1 base and J by 4 bases, with 10 bases between them. The CDR3 extends over 14 amino acids. The CDR3 loop reads CASSLDLRGTEAFF. Written as DNA, the CDR3 is TGTGCCAGCAGCTTAGACCTCAGGGGCACTGAAGCTTTCTTT.